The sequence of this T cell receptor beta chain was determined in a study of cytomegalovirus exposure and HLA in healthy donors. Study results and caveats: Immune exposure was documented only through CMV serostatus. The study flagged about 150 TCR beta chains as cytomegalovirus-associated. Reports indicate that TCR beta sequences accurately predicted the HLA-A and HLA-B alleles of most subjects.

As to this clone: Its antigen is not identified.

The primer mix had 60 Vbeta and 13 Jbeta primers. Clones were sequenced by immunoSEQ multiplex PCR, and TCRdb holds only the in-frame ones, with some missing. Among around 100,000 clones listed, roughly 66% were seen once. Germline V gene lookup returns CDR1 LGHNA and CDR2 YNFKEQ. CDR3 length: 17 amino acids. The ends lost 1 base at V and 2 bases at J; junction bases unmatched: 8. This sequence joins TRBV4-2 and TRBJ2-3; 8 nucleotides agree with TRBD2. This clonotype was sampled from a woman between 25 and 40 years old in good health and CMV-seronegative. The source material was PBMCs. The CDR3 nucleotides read TGTGCCAGCAGCCAAGTATATCCGGGAGGGCCCACAGATACGCAGTATTTT. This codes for CASSQVYPGGPTDTQYF.